One and the same sample provided the 21 T cell receptor beta chains below, sequenced in a study of T cells in Graves' hyperthyroidism and ophthalmopathy. Authors of the study amplified TCR beta CDR3 regions from RNA transcripts. When the TCR CDR3 underwent first-round RT-PCR, the HTBI primer set was used. TCRdb independently ran MiXCR on the multiplex PCR reads; one entry per CDR3 protein. Of about 380,000 distinct CDR3 sequences listed, approximately 15% were seen once; the top ten hold under 25%. The sample comprised blood. The receptors were sampled from a man aged 25 to 45 with Graves' hyperthyroidism that later progressed to Graves' ophthalmopathy.

The chain links TRBV19 to TRBJ2-7, with TRBD1 identical over 8 bases. Looked up from germline, CDR1 is LNHDA and CDR2 is SQIVND (reference sequence). With 6 bases clipped from V and 0 bases from J, the junction kept 7 bases outside the gene matches. This CDR3 comprises 15 residues. The CDR3 bases are TGTGCCAGTAGGCCAGGGGGCAGGGGCTCCTACGAGCAGTACTTC. Translated, it gives CASRPGGRGSYEQYF.

The V and J genes are TRBV29-1 and TRBJ1-4; D is unresolved. The CDR3 has 16 amino acids. CDR1 SQVTM and CDR2 ANQGSEA come from the germline V gene. Between the trimmed V and J ends, which lost 0 bases and 4 bases, there was a span of 15 bases. Here the CDR3 reads CSVEDQRLGYNEKLFF. In nucleotides, the CDR3 is TGCAGCGTTGAAGATCAACGTTTGGGGTATAATGAAAAACTGTTTTTT.

The CDR3 DNA is TGTGCCTGGAGCCCCGGACAGGGGAATTCACCCCTCCACTTT. Encoded protein: CAWSPGQGNSPLHF. The V and J genes are TRBV30 and TRBJ1-6, with 9 positions matching TRBD1. V trimming: 3 bases; J trimming: 7 bases; junction bases outside the gene matches: 4. CDR3 length: 14 amino acids. Germline-derived CDR1 and CDR2 are GTSNPN and SVGIG (reference sequence).

This clonotype has at least ten counts. This chain uses TRBV29-1 with TRBJ1-1; no firm D call. Trimming cost V 4 bases and J 1 base, with 4 bases left between them. Germline V lookup: CDR1 SQVTM, CDR2 ANQGSEA. The CDR3 totals 11 residues. CDR3 in DNA: TGCAGCGTTGGACAGAACACTGAAGCTTTCTTT. Translated: CSVGQNTEAFF.

This clonotype showed up just a few times. The chain carries TRBV7-9 and TRBJ2-7, with TRBD1 matching over 8 bases. Trimming removed 5 bases from V and 6 bases from J; junction bases left unmatched: 9. This CDR3 region has 14 residues. The V gene's germline CDR1 is SEHNR and CDR2 FQNEAQ (reference sequence). CDR3 protein: CASSADRERSEQYF. In nucleotides, the CDR3 is TGTGCCAGCAGCGCGGACAGGGAAAGATCCGAGCAGTACTTC.

This clonotype was observed many times. The V call is TRBV12-3 or TRBV12-4, the J call TRBJ1-2; TRBD1 is a possible D gene (5 bases). The CDR3 is made up of 14 amino acids. V gave up 5 bases and J gave up 6 bases, with 16 bases separating them. CDR3 nucleotide sequence: TGTGCCAGCAGTAACGCAGGGATTAATCATGGCTACACCTTC. It codes for CASSNAGINHGYTF.

This clonotype was seen a few times. The chain couples TRBV5-6 to TRBJ2-4; D not certain. Germline CDR1 is SGHDT and CDR2 is YYEEEE. CDR3 length: 12 amino acids. Trimming stripped 2 bases from V and 3 bases from J, with 3 bases between. The CDR3 protein is CASSFGKNIQYF. In DNA form, the CDR3 reads TGTGCCAGCAGCTTCGGCAAAAACATTCAGTACTTC.

This clonotype was seen ten or more times. The chain recombines TRBV11-2 with TRBJ2-5, with TRBD2 matching 7 bases. Trimming took 4 bases from V and 5 from J; bases not matched to a gene: 4. The CDR3 is 13 residues long. Looked up from germline, CDR1 is SGHAT and CDR2 is FQNNGV. CDR3 region: CASSWGGMETQYF. The CDR3 region has the DNA TGTGCCAGCAGCTGGGGGGGAATGGAGACCCAGTACTTC.

This clonotype was observed a handful of times. V gene TRBV7-3 combines with J gene TRBJ2-2, with D perhaps TRBD2 (6 bases). Germline loops: CDR1 SGHTA, CDR2 FQGTGA. This CDR3 comprises 15 residues. The germline V and J ends were trimmed by 0 bases and 3 bases, with 8 bases remaining between them. CDR3: CASSLTREDTGELFF. The CDR3 DNA sequence: TGTGCCAGCAGCTTAACTAGGGAGGACACCGGGGAGCTGTTTTTT.

This clonotype appeared a few times. J is TRBJ1-6 and V is TRBV6-2 or TRBV6-3, with D perhaps TRBD1 (6 bases). This CDR3 contains 14 residues. Germline CDR1 and CDR2: MNHEY and SVGEGT. Trimming pared 5 bases from V and 9 bases from J, leaving 14 bases between. The CDR3 here is CASSQGTGPSPLHF. CDR3 in DNA: TGTGCCAGCAGTCAAGGTACAGGGCCTTCACCCCTCCACTTT.

In this sample, this clonotype turned up many times. V gene TRBV28 combines with J gene TRBJ2-3; possible D gene TRBD2, 5 bases. This CDR3 contains 16 residues. Trimming left V 1 base short and J 0 bases short, with 11 bases between. Looked up from germline, CDR1 is MDHEN and CDR2 is SYDVKM. The DNA of the CDR3 is TGTGCCAGCAGTTTATCCCCTAGCCTTAGCACAGATACGCAGTATTTT. This codes for CASSLSPSLSTDTQYF.

A word on this clonotype: This may be a read error, as it is one base from a much larger clone. The conserved phenylalanine or tryptophan is not found at the CDR3 terminus, so this likely reflects a read error. The V gene is TRBV4-1, the J gene TRBJ1-2, with 12 positions matching TRBD1. Germline V CDR1 and CDR2: MGHRA, YSYEKL. The CDR3 contains 17 residues. V lost 1 base, J lost 7 bases, and 10 bases stayed unmatched. CDR3 sequence reads: CASSQATPGQGAGGYTC. For the CDR3, the DNA is TGCGCCAGCAGCCAAGCCACACCGGGACAGGGGGCCGGTGGCTACACCTGC.

This clonotype has ten or more counts. The gene calls are TRBV12-3 or TRBV12-4 and TRBJ1-2; D may be TRBD1 (5 bases). This CDR3 is 12 amino acids long. Deletions cut 10 bases from V and 1 base from J, with 10 bases between. CDR3 amino acids: CAITRGNYGYTF. In nucleotides, the CDR3 is TGTGCCATCACGAGGGGTAACTATGGCTACACCTTC.

The chain joins TRBV20-1 to TRBJ2-5; no clear D gene. The CDR3 sequence is 14 residues long. Germline assignment: CDR1 DFQATT and CDR2 SNEGSKA (reference sequence). The V end was cut by 1 base, the J end by 5 bases, with 14 bases between. CDR3 in amino acids: CSARAADRRETQYF. The CDR3 nucleotides are TGCAGTGCTAGAGCCGCGGACCGCCGGGAGACCCAGTACTTC.

This clonotype was found many times. The CDR3 DNA reads TGCAGTGCTAGTCCGGTCCGGGGGGGTTTATGGGAGCAGTACTTC. Translation gives CSASPVRGGLWEQYF. The V call is TRBV20-1, the J call TRBJ2-7; 8 nucleotides agree with TRBD2. The germline gives CDR1 DFQATT, CDR2 SNEGSKA (reference sequence). The CDR3 spans 15 residues. V gave up 3 bases and J gave up 7 bases; unmatched junction bases: 14.

The chain links TRBV6-2 or TRBV6-3 to TRBJ2-1; TRBD2 matches at 9 bases. V lost 7 bases, J lost 4 bases, and 2 bases stayed unmatched. The length of the CDR3 is 13 residues. Germline V gives CDR1 MNHEY, CDR2 SVGEGT. DNA for the CDR3: TGTGCCAGCATGCGGGGGGGATACAATGAGCAGTTCTTC. Its translation: CASMRGGYNEQFF.

This chain connects TRBV4-1 to TRBJ1-2; D gene unclear. The length of the CDR3 is 15 residues. Germline V gives CDR1 MGHRA, CDR2 YSYEKL. V lost 2 bases, J lost 2 bases, and 12 bases lay in between. As DNA, the CDR3 is TGCGCCAGCAGCCAAATCGGCAGGACCAACTATGGCTACACCTTC. This sequence encodes CASSQIGRTNYGYTF.

This clonotype has more than one count but fewer than ten. The genes are TRBV19 and TRBJ1-1; TRBD1 matches at 9 bases. Germline V lookup: CDR1 LNHDA, CDR2 SQIVND (reference sequence). This CDR3 spans 14 amino acids. The V segment lost 9 bases and the J segment 5 bases; nucleotides outside the gene matches: 10. CDR3 loop: CASRDRASRTEAFF. CDR3 DNA: TGTGCCAGCCGGGACAGGGCTTCTAGGACTGAAGCTTTCTTT.

The chain joins TRBV29-1 to TRBJ1-1; D gene unclear. CDR1 SQVTM and CDR2 ANQGSEA come from the germline V gene. The CDR3 is made up of 12 amino acids. V was shortened by 4 bases and J by 2 bases, with 8 bases between the two germline ends. The CDR3 sequence is CSVAPANTEAFF. Here the CDR3 DNA reads TGCAGCGTTGCCCCAGCCAACACTGAAGCTTTCTTT.

In this sample, this clonotype turned up a few times. The chain carries TRBV6-1 and TRBJ2-7, with TRBD2 matching over 8 bases. The ends lost 10 bases at V and 2 bases at J; junction bases unmatched: 7. The CDR3 has 13 amino acids. CDR1 and CDR2 from the germline V gene are MNHNS and SASEGT. The CDR3 loop reads CATAGGSAYEQYF. The CDR3 DNA is TGTGCCACTGCGGGGGGATCTGCCTACGAGCAGTACTTC.

This clonotype was counted only a few times. The chain links TRBV5-6 to TRBJ2-7; TRBD1 matches at 7 bases. V was pared by 4 bases and J by 3 bases, with 7 bases of the junction left unmatched. The CDR3 is 14 residues long. Per germline, CDR1 SGHDT and CDR2 YYEEEE. The chain's CDR3 is CASSPGPGGYEQYF. The CDR3 DNA reads TGTGCCAGCAGCCCAGGGCCAGGGGGCTACGAGCAGTACTTC.